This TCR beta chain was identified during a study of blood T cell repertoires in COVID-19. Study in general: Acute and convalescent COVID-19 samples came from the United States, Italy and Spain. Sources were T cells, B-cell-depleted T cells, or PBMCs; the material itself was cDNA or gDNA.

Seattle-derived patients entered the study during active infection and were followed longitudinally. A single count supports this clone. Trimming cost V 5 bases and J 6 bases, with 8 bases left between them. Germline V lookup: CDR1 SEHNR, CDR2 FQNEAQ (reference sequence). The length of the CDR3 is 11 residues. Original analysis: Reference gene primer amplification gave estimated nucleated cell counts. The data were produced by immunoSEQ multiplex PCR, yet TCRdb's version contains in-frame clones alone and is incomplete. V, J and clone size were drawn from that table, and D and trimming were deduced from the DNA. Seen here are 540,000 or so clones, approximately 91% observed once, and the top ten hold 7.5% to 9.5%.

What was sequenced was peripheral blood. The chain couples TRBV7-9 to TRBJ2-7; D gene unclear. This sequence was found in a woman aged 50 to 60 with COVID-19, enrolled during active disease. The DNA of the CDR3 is TGTGCCAGCAGCCCCATTAGCGAGCAGTACTTC. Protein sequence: CASSPISEQYF.